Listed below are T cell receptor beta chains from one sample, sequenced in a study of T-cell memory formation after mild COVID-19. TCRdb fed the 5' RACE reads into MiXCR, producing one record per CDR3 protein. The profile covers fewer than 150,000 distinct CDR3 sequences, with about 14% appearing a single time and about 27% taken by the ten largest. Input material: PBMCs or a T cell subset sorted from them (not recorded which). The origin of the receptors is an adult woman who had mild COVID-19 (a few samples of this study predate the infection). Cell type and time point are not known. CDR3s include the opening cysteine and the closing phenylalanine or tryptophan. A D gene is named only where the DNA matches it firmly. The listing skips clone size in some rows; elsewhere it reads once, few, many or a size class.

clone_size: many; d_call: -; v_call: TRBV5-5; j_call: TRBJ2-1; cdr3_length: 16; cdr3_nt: TGTGCCAGCAGCCCCTTTGTTGGGGGGTCCTACAATGAGCAGTTCTTC; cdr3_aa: CASSPFVGGSYNEQFF
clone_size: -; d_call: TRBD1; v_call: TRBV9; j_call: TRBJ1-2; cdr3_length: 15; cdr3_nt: TGTGCCAGCAGCGCCCTCGGACAGGGCGACTATGGCTACACCTTC; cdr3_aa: CASSALGQGDYGYTF
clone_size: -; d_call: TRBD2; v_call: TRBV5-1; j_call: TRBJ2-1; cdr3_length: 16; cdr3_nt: TGCGCCAGCAGCTTGATAACTAGCGGGGCCTACAATGAGCAGTTCTTC; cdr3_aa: CASSLITSGAYNEQFF
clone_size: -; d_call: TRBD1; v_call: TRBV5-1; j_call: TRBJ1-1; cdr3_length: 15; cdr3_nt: TGCGCCAGCAAGGGGGGAACAGGGGGAGACACTGAAGCTTTCTTT; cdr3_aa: CASKGGTGGDTEAFF
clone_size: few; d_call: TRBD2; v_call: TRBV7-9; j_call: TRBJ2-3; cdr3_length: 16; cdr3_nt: TGTGCCAGCAGCTCGGAGACTAGCTGGGTCACAGATACGCAGTATTTT; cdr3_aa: CASSSETSWVTDTQYF
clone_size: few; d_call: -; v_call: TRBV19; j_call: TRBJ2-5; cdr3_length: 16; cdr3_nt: TGTGCCAGTAGTAACCCTGAGTCCGGGGGCGAGGAGACCCAGTACTTC; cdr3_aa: CASSNPESGGEETQYF
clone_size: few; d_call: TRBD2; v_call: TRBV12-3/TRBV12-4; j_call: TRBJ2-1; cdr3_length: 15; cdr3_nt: TGTGCCAGCAGTTTAGGTCCAGCGGGAGTTAATGAGCAGTTCTTC; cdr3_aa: CASSLGPAGVNEQFF
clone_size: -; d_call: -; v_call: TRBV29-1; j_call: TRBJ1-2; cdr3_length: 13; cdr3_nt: TGCAGCGTTGGAGGAGGGCAGAACTATGGCTACACCTTC; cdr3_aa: CSVGGGQNYGYTF
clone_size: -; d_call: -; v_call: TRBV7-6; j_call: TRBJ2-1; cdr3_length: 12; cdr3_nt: TGTGCCAGCAGCTCTAACAACAATGAGCAGTTCTTC; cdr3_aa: CASSSNNNEQFF
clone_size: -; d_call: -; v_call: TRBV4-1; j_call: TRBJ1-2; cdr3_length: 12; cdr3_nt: TGCGCCAGCAGCCAAGAGACGGGGGGCTACACCTTC; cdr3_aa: CASSQETGGYTF
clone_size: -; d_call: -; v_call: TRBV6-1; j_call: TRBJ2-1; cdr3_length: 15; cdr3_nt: TGTGCCAGCAGTTTCGTTGAGACAGGTGGCAATGAGCAGTTCTTC; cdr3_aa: CASSFVETGGNEQFF
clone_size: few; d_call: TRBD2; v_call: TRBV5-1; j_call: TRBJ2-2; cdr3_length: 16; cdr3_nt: TGCGCCAGCAGCTTTTTCCTAGCGGGAGCGGCCGGGGAGCTGTTTTTT; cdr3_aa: CASSFFLAGAAGELFF
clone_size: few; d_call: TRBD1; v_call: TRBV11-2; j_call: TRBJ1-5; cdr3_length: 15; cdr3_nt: TGTGCCAGACCCAGGGGGAGGTACGACAATCAGCCCCAGCATTTT; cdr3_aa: CARPRGRYDNQPQHF
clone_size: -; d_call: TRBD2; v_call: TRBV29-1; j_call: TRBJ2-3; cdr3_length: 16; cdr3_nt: TGCAGCGTTGAAGGGGCTCTAGCGGGAGTAACAGATACGCAGTATTTT; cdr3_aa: CSVEGALAGVTDTQYF
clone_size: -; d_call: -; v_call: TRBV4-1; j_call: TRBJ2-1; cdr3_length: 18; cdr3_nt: TGCGCCAGCAGCCAACTGGGTAGAAGGGGGAGCTCCTACAATGAGCAGTTCTTC; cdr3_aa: CASSQLGRRGSSYNEQFF
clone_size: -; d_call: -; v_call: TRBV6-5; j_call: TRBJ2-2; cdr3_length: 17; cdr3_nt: TGTGCCAGCAGTTACCACCCTAGCACGGGAACCACCGGGGAGCTGTTTTTT; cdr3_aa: CASSYHPSTGTTGELFF
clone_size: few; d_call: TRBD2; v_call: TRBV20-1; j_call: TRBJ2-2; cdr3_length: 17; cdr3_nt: TGCAGTGCTAGTGATCCAGCGGGGGGTCGTGGCACCGGGGAGCTGTTTTTT; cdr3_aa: CSASDPAGGRGTGELFF
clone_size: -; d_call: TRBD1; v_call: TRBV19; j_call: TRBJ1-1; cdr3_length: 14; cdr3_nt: TGTGCCAGTAGTATTACCGGGACAGGGAGTGAAGCTTTCTTT; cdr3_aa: CASSITGTGSEAFF
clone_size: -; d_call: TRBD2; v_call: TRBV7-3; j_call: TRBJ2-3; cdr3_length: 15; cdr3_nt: TGTGCCAGCAGCCAATCGACTAGCTTCACAGATACGCAGTATTTT; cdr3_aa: CASSQSTSFTDTQYF
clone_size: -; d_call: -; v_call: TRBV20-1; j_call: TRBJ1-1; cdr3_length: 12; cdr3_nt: TGCAGTGCCAGGGACCTCCGCCCTGAAGCTTTCTTT; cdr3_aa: CSARDLRPEAFF
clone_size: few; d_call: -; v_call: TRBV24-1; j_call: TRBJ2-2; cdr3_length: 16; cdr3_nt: TGTGCCACCAGTGATTTTTCGGGATGGGACACCGGGGAGCTGTTTTTT; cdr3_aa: CATSDFSGWDTGELFF
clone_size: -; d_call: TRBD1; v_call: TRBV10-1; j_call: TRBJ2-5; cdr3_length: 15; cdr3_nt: TGCGCCAGCAGTGAGAGGCCACAGGGGGCAAAGACCCAGTACTTC; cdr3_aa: CASSERPQGAKTQYF
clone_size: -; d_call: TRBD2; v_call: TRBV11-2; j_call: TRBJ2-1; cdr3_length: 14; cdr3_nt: TGTGCCAGCAGCGGTAGCGGGTTGTACAATGAGCAGTTCTTC; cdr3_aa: CASSGSGLYNEQFF
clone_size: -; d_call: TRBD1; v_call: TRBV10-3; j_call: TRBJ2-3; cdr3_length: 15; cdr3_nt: TGTGCCATCAGTGAGCCCGGGACAGGGACAGATACGCAGTATTTT; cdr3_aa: CAISEPGTGTDTQYF
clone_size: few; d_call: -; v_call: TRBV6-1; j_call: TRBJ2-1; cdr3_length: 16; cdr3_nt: TGTGCCAGCAGTGAAGCTTTAGGGAGCTCCTACAATGAGCAGTTCTTC; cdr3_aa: CASSEALGSSYNEQFF
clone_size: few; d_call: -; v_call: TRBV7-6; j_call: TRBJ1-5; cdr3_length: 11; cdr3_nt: TGTGCCAGCAGCGTCAATCAGCCCCAGCATTTT; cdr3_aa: CASSVNQPQHF
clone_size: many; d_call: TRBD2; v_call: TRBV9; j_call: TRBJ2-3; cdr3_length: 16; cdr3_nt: TGTGCCAGCAGCTCCGGGGGGGCCGCGGGCACAGATACGCAGTATTTT; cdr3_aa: CASSSGGAAGTDTQYF
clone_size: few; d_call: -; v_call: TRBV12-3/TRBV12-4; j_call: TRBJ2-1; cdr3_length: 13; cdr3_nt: TGTGCCAGCAGTTTTGAGCGGTTAAATGAGCAGTTCTTC; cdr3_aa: CASSFERLNEQFF
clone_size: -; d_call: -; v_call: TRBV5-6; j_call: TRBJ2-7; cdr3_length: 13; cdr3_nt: TGTGCCAGCAGTACAGGGAACCCCTACGAGCAGTACTTC; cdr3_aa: CASSTGNPYEQYF
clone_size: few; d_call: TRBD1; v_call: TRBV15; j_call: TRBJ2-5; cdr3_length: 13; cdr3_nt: TGTGCCACCAGCAGAGATCACAGGGGGGACCAGTACTTC; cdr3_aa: CATSRDHRGDQYF
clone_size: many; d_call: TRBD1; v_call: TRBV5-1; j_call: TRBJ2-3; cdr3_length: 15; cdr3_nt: TGCGCCAGCAGCTTGGAGGGACAGGGGGCAGATACGCAGTATTTT; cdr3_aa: CASSLEGQGADTQYF
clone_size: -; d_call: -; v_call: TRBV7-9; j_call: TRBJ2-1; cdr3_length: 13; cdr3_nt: TGTGCCAGCAGCTTAGTAACCTTCAATGAGCAGTTCTTC; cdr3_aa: CASSLVTFNEQFF
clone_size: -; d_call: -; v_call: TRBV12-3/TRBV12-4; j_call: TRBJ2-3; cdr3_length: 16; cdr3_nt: TGTGCCAGCAGTTTACTGACTAGTCATAGTACAGATACGCAGTATTTT; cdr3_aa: CASSLLTSHSTDTQYF
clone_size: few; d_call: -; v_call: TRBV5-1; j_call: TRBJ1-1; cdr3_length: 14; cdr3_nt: TGCGCCAGCAGCGTGGGACTGGGAGAACCTGAAGCTTTCTTT; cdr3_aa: CASSVGLGEPEAFF
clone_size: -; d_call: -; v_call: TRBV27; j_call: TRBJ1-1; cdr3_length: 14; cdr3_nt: TGTGCCAGCAGTTTATATGGAGAGAACACTGAAGCTTTCTTT; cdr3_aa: CASSLYGENTEAFF
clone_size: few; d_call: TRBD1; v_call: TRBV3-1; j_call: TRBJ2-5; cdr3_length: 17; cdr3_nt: TGTGCCAGCAGCCAACGATACACCGGGACAGCAAAAGAGACCCAGTACTTC; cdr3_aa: CASSQRYTGTAKETQYF
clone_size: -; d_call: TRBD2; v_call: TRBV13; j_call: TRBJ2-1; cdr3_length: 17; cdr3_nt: TGTGCCAGCAGCTCCCAGGGGTGGGTAGCGGGAGACAATGAGCAGTTCTTC; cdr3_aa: CASSSQGWVAGDNEQFF
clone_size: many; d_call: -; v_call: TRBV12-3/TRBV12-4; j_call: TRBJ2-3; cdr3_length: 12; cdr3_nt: TGTGCCAGCAGTTTAGGTATCGATACGCAGTATTTT; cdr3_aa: CASSLGIDTQYF
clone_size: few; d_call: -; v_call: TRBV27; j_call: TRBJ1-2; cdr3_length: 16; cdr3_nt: TGTGCCAGCAGTTCCCAACCCCCCTCAGTAAACTATGGCTACACCTTC; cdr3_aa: CASSSQPPSVNYGYTF
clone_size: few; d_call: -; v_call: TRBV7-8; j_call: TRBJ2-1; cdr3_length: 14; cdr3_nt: TGTGCCAGCAGCTCTCGGGGCTCGTGGAATGAGCAGTTCTTC; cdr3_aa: CASSSRGSWNEQFF
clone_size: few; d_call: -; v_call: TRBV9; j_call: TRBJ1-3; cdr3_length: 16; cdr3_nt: TGTGCCAGCAGCGTAGGAGGGCCTGGCTCTGGAAACACCATATATTTT; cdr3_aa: CASSVGGPGSGNTIYF
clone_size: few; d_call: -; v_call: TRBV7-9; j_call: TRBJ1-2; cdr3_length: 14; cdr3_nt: TGTGCCAGCAGCACCTCGACAGGATTAGTTGGCTACACCTTC; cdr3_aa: CASSTSTGLVGYTF
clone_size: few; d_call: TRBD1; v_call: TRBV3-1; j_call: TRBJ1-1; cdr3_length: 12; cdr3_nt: TGTGCCAGCAGTGACGACAGGGAGGTCGCTTTCTTT; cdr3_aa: CASSDDREVAFF
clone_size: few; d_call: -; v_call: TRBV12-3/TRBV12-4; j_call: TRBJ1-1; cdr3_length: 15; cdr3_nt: TGTGCCAGCAGCTACGACCGGGACGGGAACACTGAAGCTTTCTTT; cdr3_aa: CASSYDRDGNTEAFF
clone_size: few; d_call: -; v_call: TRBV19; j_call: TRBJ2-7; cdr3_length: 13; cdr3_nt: TGTGCCAGTAGTATTGTCAGGGGATACGAGCAGTACTTC; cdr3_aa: CASSIVRGYEQYF
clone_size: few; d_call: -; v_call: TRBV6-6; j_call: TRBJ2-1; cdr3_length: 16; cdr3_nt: TGTGCCAGCAGTTACTCCCCCAGGGATTCCTACAATGAGCAGTTCTTC; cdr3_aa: CASSYSPRDSYNEQFF
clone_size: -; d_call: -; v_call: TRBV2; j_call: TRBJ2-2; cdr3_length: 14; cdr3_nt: TGTGCCAGCAGTGAAAGCGGGTACACCGGGGAGCTGTTTTTT; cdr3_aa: CASSESGYTGELFF
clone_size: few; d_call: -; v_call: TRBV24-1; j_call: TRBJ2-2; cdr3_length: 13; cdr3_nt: TGTGCCACCAGTGTCCCAGGTTCCGGGGAGCTGTTTTTT; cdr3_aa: CATSVPGSGELFF
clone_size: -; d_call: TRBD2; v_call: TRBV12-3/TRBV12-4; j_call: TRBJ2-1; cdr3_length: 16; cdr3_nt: TGTGCCAGCAGTTCCGCTAGCGGGAAAAATCACAATGAGCAGTTCTTC; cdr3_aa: CASSSASGKNHNEQFF
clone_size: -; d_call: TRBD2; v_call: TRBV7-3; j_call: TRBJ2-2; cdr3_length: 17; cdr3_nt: TGTGCCAGCAGCTCCTCTAGCGGGAGGGCTTACACCGGGGAGCTGTTTTTT; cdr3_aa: CASSSSSGRAYTGELFF